Presented here are 29 T cell receptor beta chains from one specimen sequenced in a study of blood T cell repertoires in COVID-19 (dated by TCRdb to about 2020). Library generation was performed with the immunoSEQ multiplex PCR assay. This immuneACCESS table, as held by TCRdb, lists in-frame sequences with V and J called but not all clones. Of the missing ones, under half trace to an unresolved V gene in checked studies; the others have no known cause. This sample has 300,000 to 350,000 clones in its table, and around 85% of those were observed once. Around 4.4% of the sample rests with the top ten. The sequenced sample consisted of PBMCs or T cells enriched from blood (not recorded which). The source of these receptors is a woman in her forties with acute COVID-19.

V gene TRBV4-1 combines with J gene TRBJ2-1; 9 bases map to TRBD1. CDR1 and CDR2 (germline): MGHRA, YSYEKL. The CDR3 length is 16 residues. V was pared by 1 base and J by 8 bases, with 9 bases of the junction left unmatched. The CDR3 sequence is CASSQGPKTGGYEQFF. The CDR3 nucleotides are TGCGCCAGCAGCCAAGGGCCAAAAACAGGGGGCTATGAGCAGTTCTTC.

This chain links TRBV4-1 with TRBJ1-1; 8 nucleotides match TRBD1. The V gene end was trimmed by 4 bases and the J gene end by 11 bases; junction bases not matched to a gene: 15. The V gene's germline CDR1 is MGHRA and CDR2 YSYEKL. The CDR3 consists of 15 residues. The CDR3 nucleotides are TGCGCCAGCAGCCCCGGGGACAGGCAGACAAAAGGGGCTTTCTTT. This gives the protein CASSPGDRQTKGAFF.

This clone was found once. V gene TRBV6-5 combines with J gene TRBJ1-5, with 7 bases matching TRBD1. In germline, CDR1 is MNHEY, CDR2 SVGAGI. CDR3 length: 11 amino acids. The V and J ends lost 7 bases and 9 bases, in that order; junction bases with no gene match: 3. CDR3 nucleotides: TGTGCCAGCAACCGACAGGGGCCCCAGCATTTT. Protein sequence: CASNRQGPQHF.

The chain is built from TRBV9 and TRBJ2-4; possibly TRBD1 for D (6 bases). This CDR3 spans 13 amino acids. The V gene lost 3 bases and the J gene lost 5 bases, with 9 bases spanning the gap. CDR1 and CDR2 (germline): SGDLS, YYNGEE. The CDR3, as DNA: TGTGCCAGCAGCGAGGGGGACCAAAACATTCAGTACTTC. Translating gives CASSEGDQNIQYF.

This clone showed up just once. The chain recombines TRBV2 with TRBJ2-2, with 9 positions matching TRBD2. Losses at the gene ends were 6 bases for V and 1 base for J; bases not matched to a gene: 3. The CDR3 contains 15 residues. CDR1 is SNHLY, CDR2 FYNNEI, per germline. The CDR3 sequence is CASRVSGGNTGELFF. In DNA form, the CDR3 reads TGTGCCAGCAGGGTTAGCGGGGGGAACACCGGGGAGCTGTTTTTT.

The chain combines TRBV6-5 with TRBJ1-1; tentative D call: TRBD1 (6 bases). This CDR3 is 15 amino acids long. The V end lost 0 bases, the J end lost 9 bases, and 17 bases lay between the germline ends. The germline V gene has CDR1 MNHEY and CDR2 SVGAGI. The CDR3 nucleotides are TGTGCCAGCAGTTACTCGACACAGGGCGCTGGGAAAGCTTTCTTT. As protein: CASSYSTQGAGKAFF.

This chain links TRBV9 with TRBJ1-2, with D hard to call. Trimming shortened V by 0 bases and J by 6 bases, and 15 bases separated the two germline ends. Germline lookup yields CDR1 SGDLS and CDR2 YYNGEE. The CDR3 totals 15 residues. The CDR3 sequence is CASSVGRWQVDGYTF. CDR3 nucleotide sequence: TGTGCCAGCAGCGTAGGCCGGTGGCAGGTAGATGGCTACACCTTC.

About this clone itself: Other DNA sequences within the sample encode an identical CDR3. The rearrangement joins TRBV18 to TRBJ2-7; D remains ambiguous. Germline lookup yields CDR1 KGHSH and CDR2 LQKENI. The CDR3 has 14 residues. Trimming shortened V by 2 bases and J by 5 bases, and 13 bases separated the two germline ends. CDR3 region: CASSPMGRSDEQYF. In DNA form, the CDR3 reads TGTGCCAGCTCACCAATGGGTAGGAGCGACGAGCAGTACTTC.

In its sample, this clone was seen a few times. J is TRBJ1-4 and V is TRBV7-9; D possibly corresponds to TRBD1 (5 bases). From germline, CDR1 is SEHNR and CDR2 FQNEAQ (reference sequence). Trimming removed 1 base at V and 5 bases at J, with 11 bases between. CDR3 length equals 15 residues. CDR3 sequence: CASSLGGAGNEKLFF. The CDR3 nucleotides read TGTGCCAGCAGCTTAGGTGGGGCTGGGAATGAAAAACTGTTTTTT. The complete variable domain, with remaining parts taken from reference TRBV7-9 and TRBJ1-4, reads DTGVSQNPRHKITKRGQNVTFRCDPISEHNRLYWYRQTLGQGPEFLTYFQNEAQLEKSRLLSDRFSAERPKGSFSTLEIQRTEQGDSAMYLCASSLGGAGNEKLFFGSGTQLSVL.

The chain uses TRBV19 and TRBJ1-4, with 8 bases lining up with TRBD1. Unmatched junction bases numbered 10, after V lost 5 bases and J lost 5 bases. Germline CDR1 reads LNHDA; CDR2 reads SQIVND (reference sequence). The CDR3 is 16 amino acids. The CDR3 loop is CASSPRTGTLNEKLFF. CDR3 bases: TGTGCCAGTAGTCCCCGGACAGGGACTTTGAATGAAAAACTGTTTTTT.

The sample holds one count of this clone. This chain uses TRBV15 with TRBJ2-7; 10 bases match TRBD2. With 1 base clipped from V and 7 bases from J, the junction kept 7 bases outside the gene matches. Germline assignment: CDR1 LNHNV and CDR2 YYDKDF (reference sequence). This CDR3 spans 15 amino acids. CDR3 bases: TGTGCCACCAGCAGAGTCCGGACTAGCGGTCGGGAGCAGTACTTC. The encoded protein is CATSRVRTSGREQYF.

The CDR3 reads CASSLEGRLNTEAFF. CDR3 coding DNA: TGTGCCAGCAGTTTAGAAGGGAGATTAAACACTGAAGCTTTCTTT. V gene TRBV27 combines with J gene TRBJ1-1, with D uncertain. The V gene's germline CDR1 is MNHEY and CDR2 SMNVEV (reference sequence). V was pared by 2 bases and J by 2 bases, with 12 bases between. This CDR3 contains 15 residues.

The genes are TRBV7-2 and TRBJ2-2; 7 bases align to TRBD2. This CDR3 has 17 amino acids. Germline CDR1 SGHTA, CDR2 FQGNSA. Trimming removed 1 base from V and 4 bases from J; junction bases left unmatched: 9. The CDR3 DNA is TGTGCCAGCAGCTTAGGAAGGGACTACGCGCTCACCGGGGAGCTGTTTTTT. This encodes CASSLGRDYALTGELFF.

The V and J genes are TRBV27 and TRBJ2-5; D not certain. Looked up from germline, CDR1 is MNHEY and CDR2 is SMNVEV (reference sequence). The CDR3 is 12 residues long. V was pared by 5 bases and J by 1 base, with 5 bases between. In nucleotides, the CDR3 is TGTGCCAGCAGTGACATCCAAGAGACCCAGTACTTC. Encoded protein: CASSDIQETQYF.

This chain uses TRBV6-5 with TRBJ1-4; D remains unclear. Trimming removed 0 bases from V and 4 bases from J, with 6 bases in between. This CDR3 contains 14 residues. From germline, CDR1 is MNHEY and CDR2 SVGAGI. In DNA, the CDR3 is TGTGCCAGCAGTTACTCGTACAGTAATGAAAAACTGTTTTTT. Protein: CASSYSYSNEKLFF.

The chain uses TRBV5-1 and TRBJ1-2; the D is unclear. V was shortened by 0 bases and J by 0 bases, with 15 bases between the two germline ends. The CDR3 runs 17 residues. Germline V lookup: CDR1 SGHRS, CDR2 YFSETQ. As DNA, the CDR3 is TGCGCCAGCAGCTTGGACAGCCCGAGATTAGCTAACTATGGCTACACCTTC. As protein: CASSLDSPRLANYGYTF.

This rearrangement joins TRBV7-2 to TRBJ2-7; D may be TRBD2 (7 bases). CDR1 SGHTA and CDR2 FQGNSA come from the germline V gene. The CDR3 totals 15 residues. V lost 5 bases to trimming and J lost 0 bases, with 14 bases between them. The CDR3 nucleotides are TGTGCCAGCAGCCCCGCGGGGGCTAGCTCCTACGAGCAGTACTTC. Its translation: CASSPAGASSYEQYF.

V gene TRBV19 combines with J gene TRBJ2-3, with TRBD1 identical over 8 bases. The CDR3 has 15 residues. Germline V gene data show CDR1 as LNHDA and CDR2 as SQIVND (reference sequence). V shed 7 bases, J shed 2 bases, and the junction held 8 bases outside the gene matches. The CDR3 here is CASKDRDRSTDTQYF. In nucleotides, the CDR3 is TGTGCCAGTAAGGACCGGGACAGGTCCACAGATACGCAGTATTTT.

The J gene is TRBJ1-6, the V gene TRBV5-1, with TRBD1 matching 7 bases. Germline CDR1 reads SGHRS; CDR2 reads YFSETQ. CDR3 length: 16 amino acids. With 0 bases clipped from V and 5 bases from J, the junction kept 5 bases outside the gene matches. The CDR3, as DNA: TGCGCCAGCAGCTTGGAGGGGGGACAGCATAATTCACCCCTCCACTTT. It is translated as CASSLEGGQHNSPLHF.

This sequence joins TRBV5-4 and TRBJ2-1; possible D gene TRBD2, 5 bases. The CDR3 spans 16 residues. Trimming left V 0 bases short and J 4 bases short, with 14 bases between. Per the germline V gene, CDR1 is SGHNT and CDR2 is YYREEE (reference sequence). For the CDR3, the DNA is TGTGCCAGCAGCTTGGACGGGATCGGCGGGTACAATGAGCAGTTCTTC. This codes for CASSLDGIGGYNEQFF.

The rearrangement uses TRBV12-3 or TRBV12-4 and TRBJ2-6; 8 bases map to TRBD1. The V gene end was trimmed by 2 bases and the J gene end by 11 bases; junction bases not matched to a gene: 2. CDR3 length: 13 residues. CDR3 DNA sequence: TGTGCCAGCAGTTTACCAGGGGGCGACGTCCTGACTTTC. Translated: CASSLPGGDVLTF.

This clone was recorded only once. This sequence joins TRBV10-3 and TRBJ2-7, with D possibly TRBD2 on 5 matching bases. V was cut by 3 bases and J by 4 bases, with 22 bases left in between. The CDR3 extends over 17 amino acids. CDR1 is ENHRY, CDR2 SYGVKD, per germline. The CDR3 here is CAISDRPPSGRLYEQYF. The CDR3 DNA reads as TGTGCCATCAGTGACAGGCCCCCGTCGGGCCGACTATACGAGCAGTACTTC.

The rearrangement links TRBV4-2 to TRBJ1-4; D is ambiguous. The CDR3 covers 16 residues. V lost 1 base and J lost 8, with 17 bases in between. CDR1 and CDR2 from the germline V gene are LGHNA and YNFKEQ. CDR3 loop: CASSQGIHRSDEKLFF. CDR3 in DNA: TGTGCCAGCAGCCAAGGAATCCACAGATCAGACGAAAAACTGTTTTTT.

CDR3 residues: CASSEVDRGFGFSGNTIYF. The CDR3, as DNA: TGTGCCAGCAGTGAAGTGGACAGGGGATTCGGATTCTCTGGAAACACCATATATTTT. The chain employs TRBV6-1 and TRBJ1-3; 9 nucleotides line up with TRBD1. Germline V gene sequence: CDR1 MNHNS, CDR2 SASEGT. Losses at the gene ends were 1 base for V and 0 bases for J; bases not matched to a gene: 10. This CDR3 has 19 amino acids.

This clone was seen only once. The V gene is TRBV19, the J gene TRBJ2-2, with D tentatively TRBD1 (6 bases). Germline values: CDR1 LNHDA, CDR2 SQIVND (reference sequence). Trimming removed 3 bases at V and 1 base at J, with 6 bases between. The CDR3 is 14 amino acids. As DNA, the CDR3 is TGTGCCAGTAGTATGACAGGGAACACCGGGGAGCTGTTTTTT. Translated: CASSMTGNTGELFF. Drawing the rest from reference TRBV19 and TRBJ2-2, the complete variable domain is DGGITQSPKYLFRKEGQNVTLSCEQNLNHDAMYWYRQDPGQGLRLIYYSQIVNDFQKGDIAEGYSVSREKKESFPLTVTSAQKNPTAFYLCASSMTGNTGELFFGEGSRLTVL.

This CDR3 reads CASSADGGGAGQPQHF. The CDR3 coding sequence is TGTGCCAGCAGCGCGGACGGAGGGGGCGCGGGTCAGCCCCAGCATTTT. The chain employs TRBV9 and TRBJ1-5; 7 bases are a match to TRBD1. CDR1 and CDR2 (germline): SGDLS, YYNGEE. This CDR3 contains 16 residues. With 3 bases clipped from V and 6 bases from J, the junction kept 12 bases outside the gene matches. The complete variable domain, with remaining parts taken from reference TRBV9 and TRBJ1-5, reads DSGVTQTPKHLITATGQRVTLRCSPRSGDLSVYWYQQSLDQGLQFLIQYYNGEERAKGNILERFSAQQFPDLHSELNLSSLELGDSALYFCASSADGGGAGQPQHFGDGTRLSIL.

This clone was recorded many times. V and J are TRBV7-3 and TRBJ2-2; a weak D match, TRBD2 (5 bases). CDR3 size: 14 residues. Germline-derived CDR1 and CDR2 are SGHTA and FQGTGA. V lost 2 bases and J 7 bases, leaving 11 bases between the germline ends. The CDR3 is CASSLGFEGGELFF. The CDR3 DNA reads TGTGCCAGCAGCTTAGGTTTCGAGGGCGGGGAGCTGTTTTTT.

The J gene is TRBJ2-2, the V gene TRBV7-9; 8 bases match TRBD2. Germline V gene sequence: CDR1 SEHNR, CDR2 FQNEAQ (reference sequence). The trim removed 7 bases at V and 5 bases at J, leaving 9 bases unmatched. This CDR3 contains 15 residues. The CDR3 is CASTIAGRGTGELFF. Written as DNA, the CDR3 is TGTGCCAGCACGATAGCGGGGAGGGGAACCGGGGAGCTGTTTTTT.

The V call is TRBV7-9, the J call TRBJ2-5; 9 positions match TRBD2. CDR1 and CDR2 from the germline V gene are SEHNR and FQNEAQ (reference sequence). With V trimmed by 5 bases and J by 4 bases, 5 bases remained unmatched. The length of the CDR3 is 14 residues. CDR3 DNA: TGTGCCAGCAGCAAAGGGACTAGCTTAGAGACCCAGTACTTC. Residues: CASSKGTSLETQYF.